This T cell receptor beta chain was retrieved from a study of CD8 T cells in Susac syndrome (dated 2019 in TCRdb). For the wider study: Repertoire sequencing was used to test whether CD8+ T cell activation and differentiation in Susac syndrome was antigen driven. The study compared CD8+ T cell repertoire clonality among 12 healthy donors, about 14 Susac syndrome patients and roughly 16 multiple sclerosis patients.

RNA was extracted using the RNeasy kit, and 0.5 to 1 microgram was reverse transcribed with random hexamers. The immunoSEQ multiplex PCR assay, covering 54 Vbeta and 13 Jbeta segments, was used to amplify TCR beta CDR3 regions. PCR amplification bias was corrected using a synthetic template baseline for primer optimization and computational correction. Per the original workflow: Reads were assigned to V, D and J genes according to IMGT and analyzed in immunoSEQ Analyzer, with only productive sequences retained. To calculate clonality, Shannon entropy was normalized by log2 of the number of productive unique sequences and then subtracted from one. For each patient and control, public and private clones were evaluated within the 100 most prevalent clones. A clone was defined as Susac-specific if it was absent from the healthy and MS cohorts, from roughly 990 published viral clones and from other ImmuneACCESS disease sequences. The public sequencing data were trimmed at Q25 with fastp and processed into clonotypes with MiXCR by TCRdb, which kept only in-frame beta chains. Records with the same CDR3 protein are collapsed into one entry carrying the most frequent genes and DNA. The V and J calls and clone size are TCRdb's, not the authors'. For this sample there are some 150,000 distinct CDR3 sequences; 95% to 96% appear just once. About 0.15% of the sample lies in the top ten.

High-throughput TCR beta sequencing profiled peripheral blood CD8+ and CD4+ T cells from healthy donors, Susac syndrome patients and multiple sclerosis patients. Treatment-naive patients with stable or active relapsing-remitting disease fulfilling revised McDonald criteria were used as multiple sclerosis controls. Bulk CD8+ and CD4+ T cells were purified by magnetic negative isolation, while CD8+ TEMRA cells were enriched using FACS. Blood was collected in EDTA tubes and processed within 24 hours, with PBMCs isolated through density gradient centrifugation. PBMCs intended for TCR sequencing were frozen in liquid nitrogen and were later thawed in a 37 degrees C water bath. A purity of at least 90% was achieved for sorted or isolated CD4+, CD8+ and CD8+ TEMRA cells. The paper as a whole reports these results and caveats: The number of individuals in the TCR sequencing and HLA analysis was acknowledged as relatively small.

On this clonotype itself: This receptor's antigen is unknown. It has no much larger one-base neighbor in the sample; base qualities were not kept.

Including the terminal cysteine and phenylalanine, the CDR3 comprises 15 residues. CDR3 DNA only is kept here, 45 bases in frame from base 1. Cut back by 4 bases and 5 bases, the V and J ends lie 16 bases apart. The germline V gene encodes CDR1 LGHDT and CDR2 YNNKEL (reference sequence). The sequenced sample was CD8+ T cells from PBMCs. This clonotype was sampled from a human donor with multiple sclerosis. The chain employs TRBV3-1 and TRBJ2-3; the D gene is possibly TRBD1 or TRBD2, each agreeing over 5 bases. Read as DNA, the sequence is TGTGCCAGCAGCCCGTCCCGGGGCAAATTAGATACGCAGTATTTT. Its coded protein is CASSPSRGKLDTQYF.